This T cell receptor beta chain was captured by sequencing in a study of response to subunit inactivated influenza vaccine. Germline CDR1 reads SGHVS; CDR2 reads FQNEAQ. The length of the CDR3 is 15 residues. V shed 3 bases, J shed 4 bases, and the junction held 6 bases outside the gene matches. TCRdb called the RT-PCR reads again in MiXCR, with one record for every CDR3 protein. The repertoire consists of around 320,000 distinct CDR3 sequences, with 22% occurring once and the leading ten covering under 13%. A note on this clonotype: Its target is not known.

Overall study findings and caveats: It was the authors' suggestion that each seasonal influenza vaccination recruits few new T cells.

The chain carries TRBV7-8 and TRBJ2-3, with 8 bases fitting TRBD1. This clonotype originated in a man aged 45 to 75 who received an inactivated influenza vaccine. Here the sequenced sample was PBMCs from blood, taken less than 22 months after vaccination. CDR3 sequence: CASSFRTGWADTQYF. CDR3 in DNA: TGTGCCAGCAGCTTCCGGACAGGGTGGGCAGATACGCAGTATTTT.